This T cell receptor (beta chain) was recorded in a study of Ad26.COV2.S vaccination and SARS-CoV-2 variants (dated by TCRdb to about 2021). Background for the entire study: Donors in the vaccine arm were drawn from COV1001, a phase I-IIa trial of Ad26.COV2.S in healthy adults that was multicentre, randomized, double-blind and placebo-controlled. Ad26.COV2.S was given intramuscularly at 5x10^10 or 1x10^11 viral particles, as a single shot or as two shots 56 days apart. TCRbeta repertoire sequencing served as the tool for gauging how specific and how broad the SARS-CoV-2-reactive T cell receptors were following Ad26.COV2.S vaccination. The TCR-sequenced set comprised approximately 32 samples: some 20 Ad26.COV2.S vaccine recipients, 5 placebo recipients and 8 SARS-CoV-2 convalescent individuals. Trial participants were randomized into five groups of five: low-dose or high-dose Ad26.COV2.S given once or twice, or placebo on both occasions. Throughout the experiments and outcome assessment, investigators stayed blinded to trial group allocation.

As concerns this clone: This clone's antigen is unknown. No much larger clone exists at a distance of one base, and base qualities are not known.

Clipping removes 5 bases from V and 0 bases from J, with 10 as the unmatched junction base count. Inclusive of the bounding cysteine and phenylalanine, the CDR3 is 17 residues long. The only DNA kept is the CDR3, 51 bases in frame from the first base. CDR1 GTSNPN and CDR2 SVGIG are derived from the germline V gene (reference sequence). In light of the paper, this sample's treatment or condition label describes: some 19 received Ad26.COV2.S at low or high dose, single or two shots; 5 received placebo; per-sample allocation not given. Repertoires of vaccine and placebo recipients were sequenced from samples taken on day 63 after the first injection. Between 29 July and 7 August 2020, Cohort 1b enrolled fewer than 30 adults aged 18-55 years at one site in Boston, USA. Ad26.COV2.S was a replication-incompetent adenovirus type 26 vector expressing a prefusion-stabilized SARS-CoV-2 spike protein from the original Wuhan strain.

The immunoSEQ Assay was used to sequence TCRbeta CDR3 regions. After extraction, genomic DNA underwent amplification by bias-controlled multiplex PCR, followed by high-throughput sequencing. Per the authors' processing: Collapsing and filtering of sequences were performed to quantify the absolute abundance of each unique TCRbeta CDR3 region. T cell fraction was estimated by normalization of TCRbeta template counts to usable DNA, with usable DNA being measured through amplification of reference genes present in all nucleated cells. Repertoire TCRs were annotated as SARS-CoV-2-specific when V gene, CDR3 amino acid sequence and J gene were exactly matched to a known reactive TCR set. MIRA supplied the reference SARS-CoV-2 TCR set, which was filtered for enrichment in COVID-19-positive ImmuneCODE repertoires so that public or cross-reactive TCRs were removed. Using the MIRA antigens, annotated TCRs were further analysed by specific ORF or by position within an ORF. Depth was the summed frequency of annotated unique rearrangements, while breadth was defined as annotated unique rearrangements over total unique productive rearrangements. Group comparisons of TCR breadth used two-sided Wilcoxon rank-sum tests. TCRdb took over this immuneACCESS table, retaining in-frame rearrangements with V and J assigned. Such tables are incomplete; in checked studies, under half of the missing clones stem from an unresolved V gene, and the remainder is unexplained. D and trimming were read from the DNA, whereas the V and J calls and clone size are those reported in that table. Present in this sample are roughly 680,000 clones, 80% to 90% of which were seen just once. The ten largest clones take up approximately 1.5% of the sample.

Study-wide findings and limitations: The study was not powered to compare responses between vaccine doses or regimens. Substantial breadth of spike-specific CD8+ and CD4+ T cell responses was reported after vaccination. Non-spike TCR breadth was comparable between vaccine and placebo recipients, consistent with the vaccine containing only spike. According to the authors, total T cell responses may have been underestimated by the TCR breadth and depth analyses. Ad26.COV2.S recipients had higher spike-specific TCR breadth than placebo recipients (P = 0.0014).

The rearrangement combines TRBV30 with TRBJ1-6; 7 bases in between match TRBD1. The sequence was obtained from a person between 18 and 65 years old who received the Ad26.COV2.S COVID-19 vaccine or a placebo. The material was peripheral blood, obtained in a trial of Ad26.COV2.S vaccine versus placebo. The CDR3 loop reads CAWSGQGVSSYNSPLHF. The sequence in DNA is TGTGCCTGGTCCGGCCAGGGGGTTAGCTCCTATAATTCACCCCTCCACTTT.